Shown below are 15 T cell receptor beta chains from a single sample sequenced in a study of T cells after posttransplantation cyclophosphamide. Cyclophosphamide on days +3 and +4 followed busulfan-fludarabine conditioning and a marrow graft. Assay: immunoSEQ multiplex PCR; the TCRdb copy retains only in-frame clones and omits some. The sample holds roughly 9,000 clones, more than 70% seen once. The specimen was PBMCs, collected after allogeneic stem cell transplant with posttransplant cyclophosphamide. These receptors all come from a female patient aged 40 to 50 who received an allogeneic stem cell transplant from an unrelated donor, was CMV-positive, and had no GVHD. A subset of T cells may come from the graft donor.

The CDR3 sequence: CASSLASGTGVLSQYF. The CDR3 bases are TGTGCCAGCAGCTTGGCCTCCGGGACAGGGGTCCTGTCCCAGTACTTC. The chain recombines TRBV14 with TRBJ2-5, with 10 nucleotides matching TRBD1. This CDR3 comprises 16 residues. V lost 5 bases to trimming and J lost 9 bases; unmatched junction nucleotides: 15. Germline V lookup: CDR1 SGHDN, CDR2 FVKESK. Using reference TRBV14 and TRBJ2-5 for the parts outside the CDR3, the full variable domain is EAGVTQFPSHSVIEKGQTVTLRCDPISGHDNLYWYRRVMGKEIKFLLHFVKESKQDESGMPNNRFLAERTGGTYSTLKVQPAELEDSGVYFCASSLASGTGVLSQYFGPGTRLLVL.

The rearrangement uses TRBV30 and TRBJ2-5; 8 bases match TRBD2. The CDR3 sequence is 13 residues long. J was trimmed by 7 bases and V by 2 bases; bases with no gene match: 6. Germline V gives CDR1 GTSNPN, CDR2 SVGIG (reference sequence). For the CDR3, the DNA is TGTGCCTGGAGTAGCGGGGGAGAGGGGACCCAGTACTTC. Translated, it gives CAWSSGGEGTQYF.

The J gene is TRBJ2-7, the V gene TRBV28, with a possible D match to TRBD2 (5 bases). CDR1 and CDR2 from the germline V gene are MDHEN and SYDVKM. V shed 5 bases and J shed 2 bases, with 7 bases lying between them. CDR3 length: 12 residues. CDR3 bases: TGTGCCAGCAGTGGAGGCCCCTACGAGCAGTACTTC. Translating it yields CASSGGPYEQYF.

The genes are TRBV10-2 and TRBJ2-1; perhaps TRBD1 as D (7 bases). The CDR3 is 14 residues long. Germline lookup yields CDR1 WSHSY and CDR2 SAAADI. Trimming stripped 7 bases from V and 9 bases from J, with 19 bases between. CDR3: CASNRLGGGFEQFF. The CDR3 nucleotides read TGCGCCAGCAACCGACTAGGAGGGGGCTTTGAGCAGTTCTTC.

J is TRBJ1-2 and V is TRBV4-3; D is possibly TRBD1 (5 bases). V dropped 6 bases and J dropped 5 bases, with 16 bases sitting between them. Germline V gives CDR1 LGHNA, CDR2 YSLEER. The CDR3 sequence is 14 residues long. The CDR3 is CASSPQAMTYGYTF. CDR3 sequence (DNA): TGCGCCAGCAGTCCACAGGCAATGACTTATGGCTACACCTTC.

The V and J genes are TRBV19 and TRBJ1-2; tentatively, D is TRBD1 (5 bases). CDR3 length: 16 residues. Trimming left V 3 bases short and J 6 bases short, with 20 bases between. CDR1 and CDR2 from the germline V gene are LNHDA and SQIVND (reference sequence). Here the CDR3 reads CASSISGSRKRDGYTF. The CDR3 DNA sequence: TGTGCCAGTAGTATTTCAGGGTCCCGAAAGCGTGATGGCTACACCTTC.

The chain recombines TRBV11-3 with TRBJ2-6; weak D call: TRBD1 (6 bases). CDR1 is SGHNT and CDR2 is YENEEA in the germline V gene. V lost 2 bases and J 1 base, leaving 6 bases between the germline ends. This CDR3 is 15 amino acids long. The CDR3 DNA sequence: TGTGCCAGCAGCTTAAGGGGGTCTGGGGCCAACGTCCTGACTTTC. Translation gives CASSLRGSGANVLTF.

The gene calls are TRBV12-5 and TRBJ2-2; 11 nucleotides line up with TRBD2. After removal of 5 bases from V and 2 bases from J, the junction contained 1 base not matched to a gene. The CDR3 totals 15 residues. CDR1 and CDR2 (germline): LGHNT, FRNRAP. The CDR3 nucleotides read TGTGCTAGTGGTCGACTAGCGGGAAACACCGGGGAGCTGTTTTTT. It specifies CASGRLAGNTGELFF.

This clone has only one observation. The J gene is TRBJ1-5, the V gene TRBV2; 10 bases align to TRBD1. CDR3 length: 15 amino acids. V gave up 7 bases and J gave up 2 bases; unmatched junction bases: 5. CDR1 and CDR2 from the germline V gene are SNHLY and FYNNEI. The CDR3 loop is CASMGDRGGNQPQHF. For the CDR3, the DNA is TGTGCCAGCATGGGGGACAGGGGTGGCAATCAGCCCCAGCATTTT. The whole variable domain, remainder taken from reference TRBV2 and TRBJ1-5, is EPEVTQTPSHQVTQMGQEVILRCVPISNHLYFYWYRQILGQKVEFLVSFYNNEISEKSEIFDDQFSVERPDGSNFTLKIRSTKLEDSAMYFCASMGDRGGNQPQHFGDGTRLSIL.

This clone was seen only a few times. This CDR3 is CSAIGGGLYEQFF. The CDR3 nucleotides are TGCAGCGCTATCGGGGGGGGCCTGTATGAGCAGTTCTTC. The rearrangement joins TRBV29-1 to TRBJ2-1; 8 bases map to TRBD2. This CDR3 has 13 amino acids. V was clipped by 7 bases and J by 8 bases; unmatched bases: 10. The germline V gene has CDR1 SQVTM and CDR2 ANQGSEA.

V usage is TRBV7-9 and J usage is TRBJ1-5; TRBD1 might be the D (6 bases). V was clipped by 1 base and J by 2 bases, with 12 bases between them. CDR3 length: 16 amino acids. The V gene's germline CDR1 is SEHNR and CDR2 FQNEAQ (reference sequence). This CDR3 is CASSLGDYRGNQPQHF. Here the CDR3 DNA reads TGTGCCAGCAGCTTAGGCGACTACAGGGGCAATCAGCCCCAGCATTTT.

CDR3 region: CASSEGANTEAFF. The CDR3 DNA reads TGTGCCAGCAGCGAGGGAGCGAACACTGAAGCTTTCTTT. The V call is TRBV28, the J call TRBJ1-1; no firm D call. The ends were cut back, 6 bases at V and 1 base at J, with 9 bases in the middle. The CDR3 sequence is 13 residues long. Germline assignment: CDR1 MDHEN and CDR2 SYDVKM.

This chain joins TRBV6-5 and TRBJ1-2; D not resolved. This CDR3 spans 12 amino acids. Germline-derived CDR1 and CDR2 are MNHEY and SVGAGI. Trimming removed 6 bases from V and 2 bases from J, with 7 bases in between. CDR3 DNA sequence: TGTGCCAGCAGGCCTGCGAACTATGGCTACACCTTC. The encoded protein is CASRPANYGYTF.

This chain joins TRBV11-3 and TRBJ2-3, with D unclear. Germline CDR1 SGHNT, CDR2 YENEEA. The CDR3 is made up of 12 amino acids. V gave up 2 bases and J gave up 4 bases, with 4 bases separating them. The CDR3 nucleotides read TGTGCCAGCAGCTTATATTCAGATACGCAGTATTTT. It is translated as CASSLYSDTQYF.

This clone was seen just once. The V call is TRBV5-6, the J call TRBJ2-7; TRBD1 matches at 10 bases. In germline, CDR1 is SGHDT, CDR2 YYEEEE. The CDR3 consists of 15 residues. V shed 1 base and J 9 bases; nucleotides not matched to a gene: 10. The CDR3 DNA sequence: TGTGCCAGCAGCTTGTTGGGACAGGGGAGTATGGGGCAGTACTTC. It codes for CASSLLGQGSMGQYF. The full variable domain, completed using reference TRBV5-6 and TRBJ2-7, is DAGVTQSPTHLIKTRGQQVTLRCSPKSGHDTVSWYQQALGQGPQFIFQYYEEEERQRGNFPDRFSGHQFPNYSSELNVNALLLGDSALYLCASSLLGQGSMGQYFGPGTRLTVT.